This TCR beta chain was identified during a study of T cell responses to AZD1222 COVID-19 vaccine (dated by TCRdb to the early 2020s). Context from the whole study: AZD1222 recipients whose second dose came at about 4 weeks and those whose second dose came at about 12 weeks were combined into one group, since spike-specific TCR depth and breadth did not differ between the two schedules. TCR sequencing was performed for 230 to 250 trial participants, of whom approximately 200 were given two doses of AZD1222 and around 25 were given two doses of MenACWY control vaccine. Trial participants were enrolled by age into 18-55, 56-69 and 70-plus year subgroups, with approximately 150, 30 and 60 TCR-sequenced participants respectively. Study-level results and caveats: Reportedly, almost half of the unique spike-specific TCRs recognized epitopes lying outside the regions that are mutated in the B.1.351 and B.1.1.7 variants. Conclusions about previously exposed vaccinees were limited because only a handful of AZD1222 recipients were SARS-CoV-2 seropositive at baseline. The vaccine-associated CD4 TCRs covered the entire spike protein, and the dominant responses fell in regions 160-218 and 743-854. Most participants were white British and females outnumbered males, and the authors suggested that clonal diversity may have been underestimated. Because no day 14 peak-response samples were available, the repertoires could be characterized only after the peak T cell response. The 56-69-year group was small, and its depth increase did not reach significance, likely because of low power. After two AZD1222 doses, both the breadth and the depth of spike-specific TCRs were significantly higher than at day 0 and than in MenACWY recipients.

The CDR3 regions of human TCRbeta chains were subjected to immunosequencing. Concerning the study's data processing: TCRs in the repertoires were matched against a reference library of SARS-CoV-2-specific TCRs that had been generated with the MIRA antigen-specificity platform. Breadth was defined as the fraction of unique TCRs that were SARS-CoV-2-associated. Depth was defined as the fraction of total T cells that were SARS-CoV-2-associated. Using the MIRA data, each spike-specific TCR was mapped to the spike region that the TCR reacts to and placed in a CD4 or CD8 class. Log10-transformed breadth and depth values were compared by one-way ANOVA with Sidak's multiple comparisons tests. TCRdb provides this immuneACCESS table in a form limited to in-frame rearrangements. Some clones are lacking; in checked studies, under half of them reflect an unresolved V gene, and why the rest are absent is not known. The V and J calls and clone size come from that table; D and trimming were worked out from the DNA. For this sample there are over 100,000 clones; 70% to 90% appear just once. Of the sample, about 20% is held by the ten largest clones.

The meaning of the sample's time point label: baseline before first vaccination. Vaccinee samples were obtained from the UK trials COV001 and COV002, which included a single-blind randomized controlled phase 2/3 trial of AZD1222 (ChAdOx1 nCoV-19) in healthy adults. For TCRbeta chain sequencing, PBMC samples were collected from trial participants at day 0 and at day 28 after the second dose. As to this clone: There is no known antigen for this receptor. Per-base quality was not reported, and no clone a single base away is much larger than it.

The TCR sequence derives from an adult in good health. This specimen was peripheral blood, taken on day 0 of AZD1222 vaccination.

The sequence in DNA is TGCGCCAGCAGCCAGACAGGAGAGACCCAGTACTTC. Its protein is CASSQTGETQYF. The rearrangement combines TRBV4-1 with TRBJ2-5, and the D gene may be TRBD1, 6 bases matching. The junction shows trimming of 3 bases on V and 4 bases on J, plus 6 bases between the germline ends. CDR1 and CDR2 were assigned from the germline V gene as MGHRA and YSYEKL. The CDR3 runs 12 amino acids, cysteine and phenylalanine included. Just CDR3 DNA is preserved here, 36 bases in frame from base 1.